In this sample, the clone carrying this T cell receptor (beta chain) turned up a few times. What it binds is unknown. Investigators sought sequencing depths of between 1 in 200,000 and 1 in 1 million T cells. Here immunoSEQ multiplex PCR was the method, and the copy in TCRdb shows in-frame clones only, minus some. The sample lists roughly 20,000 clones; approximately 74% were seen once. The sample originates from a study of cytotoxic CD8 clonotypes in ibrutinib-treated CLL. Whole-study results and caveats: Pretreatment clonality was elevated relative to age-matched healthy donors and paralleled circulating CD8+ T-cell counts.

CDR3 length: 15 amino acids. Germline V CDR1 and CDR2: SGHTA, FQGNSA. The germline V and J ends were trimmed by 2 bases and 2 bases, with 10 bases remaining between them. The rearrangement joins TRBV7-2 to TRBJ2-1; D not certain. Sequenced here: PBMCs, sampled before ibrutinib treatment. This clonotype was sampled from a human donor with chronic lymphocytic leukemia. The chain's CDR3 is CASSLLGEAYNEQFF. Here the CDR3 DNA reads TGTGCCAGCAGCTTACTGGGCGAGGCCTACAATGAGCAGTTCTTC. Filled out from reference TRBV7-2 and TRBJ2-1, the complete variable domain reads GAGVSQSPSNKVTEKGKDVELRCDPISGHTALYWYRQSLGQGLEFLIYFQGNSAPDKSGLPSDRFSAERTGGSVSTLTIQRTQQEDSAVYLCASSLLGEAYNEQFFGPGTRLTVL.